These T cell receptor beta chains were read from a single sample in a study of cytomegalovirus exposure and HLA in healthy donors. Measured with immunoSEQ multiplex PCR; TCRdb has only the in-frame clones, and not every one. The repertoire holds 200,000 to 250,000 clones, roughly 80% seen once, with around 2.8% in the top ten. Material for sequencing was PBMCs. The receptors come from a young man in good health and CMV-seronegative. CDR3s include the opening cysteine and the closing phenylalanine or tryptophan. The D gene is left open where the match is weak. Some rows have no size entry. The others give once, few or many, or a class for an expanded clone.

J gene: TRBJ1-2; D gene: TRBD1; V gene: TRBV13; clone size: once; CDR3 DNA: TGTGCCAGCAGCTGGACAGGGGGTGTTGGCTACACCTTC; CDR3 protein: CASSWTGGVGYTF
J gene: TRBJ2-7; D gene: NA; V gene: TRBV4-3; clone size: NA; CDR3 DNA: TGCGCCAGCAGCCGCGGGGCGGGAAACTACGAGCAGTACTTC; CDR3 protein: CASSRGAGNYEQYF
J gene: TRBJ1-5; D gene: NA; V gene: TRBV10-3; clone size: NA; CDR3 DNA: TGTGCCATCAGTGAAGAGGGGGTCGGTCAGCCCCAGCATTTT; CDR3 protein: CAISEEGVGQPQHF
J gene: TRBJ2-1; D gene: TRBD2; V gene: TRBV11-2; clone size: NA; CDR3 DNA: TGTGCCAGCAGCTTAGGTCCGGGGCCAGCGGGGGGGTATGAGCAGTTCTTC; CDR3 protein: CASSLGPGPAGGYEQFF
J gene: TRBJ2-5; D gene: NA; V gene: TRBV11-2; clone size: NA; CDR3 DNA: TGTGCCAGCAGCTTAGGTCCCTTAAATGGAGATCCCCAGTACTTC; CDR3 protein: CASSLGPLNGDPQYF
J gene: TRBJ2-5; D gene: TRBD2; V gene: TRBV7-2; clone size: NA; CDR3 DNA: TGTGCCAGCAGCTCCATAGCGGGCGGGCCAGAGACCCAGTACTTC; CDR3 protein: CASSSIAGGPETQYF
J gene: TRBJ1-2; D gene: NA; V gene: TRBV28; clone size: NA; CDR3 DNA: TGTGCCAGCAGTACCAAGGGGAATCGCAGCTACACCTTC; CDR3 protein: CASSTKGNRSYTF
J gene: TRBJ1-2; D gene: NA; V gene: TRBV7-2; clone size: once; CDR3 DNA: TGTGCCAGCAGCTACGTGACAGGCAACTATGGCTACACCTTC; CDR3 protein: CASSYVTGNYGYTF
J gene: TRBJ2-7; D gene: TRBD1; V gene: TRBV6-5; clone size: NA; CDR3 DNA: TGTGCCAGCAGTAAAACGGGACAGTCCTACGAGCAGTACTTC; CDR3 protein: CASSKTGQSYEQYF
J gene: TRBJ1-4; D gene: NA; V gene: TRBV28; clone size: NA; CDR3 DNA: TGTGCCAGCAGTTTCCCCACCGGGGGTGAAAAACTGTTTTTT; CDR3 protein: CASSFPTGGEKLFF
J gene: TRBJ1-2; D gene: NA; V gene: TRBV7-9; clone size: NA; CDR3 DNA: TGTGCCAGCAACGGGGTTTCCAACTATGGCTACACCTTC; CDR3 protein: CASNGVSNYGYTF
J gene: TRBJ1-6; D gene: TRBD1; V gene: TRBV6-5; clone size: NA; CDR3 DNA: TGTGCCAGCAGGAGGGACAGGACTAATTCACCCCTCCACTTT; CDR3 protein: CASRRDRTNSPLHF
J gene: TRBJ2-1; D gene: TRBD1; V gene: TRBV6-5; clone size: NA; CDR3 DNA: TGTGCCAGCAGTTCCGGGACAGGTTATGAGCAGTTCTTC; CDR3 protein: CASSSGTGYEQFF
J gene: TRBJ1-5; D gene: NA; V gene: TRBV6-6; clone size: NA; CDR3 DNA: TGTGCCAGCAGTTACGGGATGCCGGAGGGAGCGGCCCAGCATTTT; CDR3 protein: CASSYGMPEGAAQHF
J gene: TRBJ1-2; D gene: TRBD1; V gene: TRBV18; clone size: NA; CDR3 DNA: TGTGCCAGCTCACCAGAGACAGGGGGCAGGGGCTACACCTTC; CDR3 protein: CASSPETGGRGYTF
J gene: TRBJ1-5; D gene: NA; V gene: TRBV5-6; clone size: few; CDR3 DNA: TGTGCCAGCAGCCCAACAGGGAACAATCAGCCCCAGCATTTT; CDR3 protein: CASSPTGNNQPQHF
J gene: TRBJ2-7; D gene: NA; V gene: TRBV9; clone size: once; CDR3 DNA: TGTGCCAGCAGCGTCGGGACAAACTCCTACGAGCAGTACTTC; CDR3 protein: CASSVGTNSYEQYF
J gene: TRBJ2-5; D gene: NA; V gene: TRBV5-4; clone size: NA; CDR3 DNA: TGTGCCAGCAGCTTGGCCCAGAGGAACCAAGAGACCCAGTACTTC; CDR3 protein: CASSLAQRNQETQYF
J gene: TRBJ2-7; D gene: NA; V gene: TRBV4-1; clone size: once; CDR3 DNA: TGCGCCAGCAGTTACAGGGCCCTAGCCTACGAGCAGTACTTC; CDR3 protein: CASSYRALAYEQYF
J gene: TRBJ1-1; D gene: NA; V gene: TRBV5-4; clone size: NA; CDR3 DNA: TGTGCCAGCAGCTTACTCAGGGGAGAGGATGAAGCTTTCTTT; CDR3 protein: CASSLLRGEDEAFF
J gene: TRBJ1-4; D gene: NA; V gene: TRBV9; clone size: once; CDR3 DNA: TGTGCCAGCAGCGTAAACGGGATCGGCGAAAAACTGTTTTTT; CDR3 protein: CASSVNGIGEKLFF
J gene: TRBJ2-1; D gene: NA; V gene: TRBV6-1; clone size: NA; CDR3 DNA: TGTGCCAGCACCTTCCGCAATGAGCAGTTCTTC; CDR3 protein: CASTFRNEQFF
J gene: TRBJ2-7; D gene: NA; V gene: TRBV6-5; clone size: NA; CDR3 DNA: TGTGCCAGCACGGGATCCTACGAGCAGTACTTC; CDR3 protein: CASTGSYEQYF
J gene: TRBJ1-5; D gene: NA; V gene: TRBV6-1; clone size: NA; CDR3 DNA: TGTGCCAGCACCAGGGTAAGCAATCAGCCCCAGCATTTT; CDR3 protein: CASTRVSNQPQHF
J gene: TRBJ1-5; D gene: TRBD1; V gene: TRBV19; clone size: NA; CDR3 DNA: TGTGCCAGTAGTGACCTTACCGGGACAGTTTATAGCAATCAGCCCCAGCATTTT; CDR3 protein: CASSDLTGTVYSNQPQHF
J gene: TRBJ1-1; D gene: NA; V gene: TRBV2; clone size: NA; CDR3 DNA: TGTGCCAGCAGTGAAGACGAGGTGAACACTGAAGCTTTCTTT; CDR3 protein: CASSEDEVNTEAFF
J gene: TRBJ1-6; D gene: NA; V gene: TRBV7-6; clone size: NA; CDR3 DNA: TGTGCCAGCAGCTTAGGCAGGGGTAGGAATTCACCCCTCCACTTT; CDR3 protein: CASSLGRGRNSPLHF
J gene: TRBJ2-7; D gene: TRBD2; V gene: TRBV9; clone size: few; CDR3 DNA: TGTGCCAGCAGCCCCTCTAGCGGGGGGCAATACGAGCAGTACTTC; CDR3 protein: CASSPSSGGQYEQYF
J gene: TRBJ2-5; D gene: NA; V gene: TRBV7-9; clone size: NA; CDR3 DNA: TGTGCCAGCAGCTTAACCCGGGTTGTAGAGACCCAGTACTTC; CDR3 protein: CASSLTRVVETQYF
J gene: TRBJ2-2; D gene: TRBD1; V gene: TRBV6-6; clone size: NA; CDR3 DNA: TGTGCCAGCAGCCCTCCCGGGACAGCTACCGGGGAGCTGTTTTTT; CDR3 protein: CASSPPGTATGELFF
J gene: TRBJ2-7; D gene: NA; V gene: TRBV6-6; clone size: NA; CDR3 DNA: TGTGCCAGCAGTTCCTTGGGGGGATCCTACGGGCAGTACTTC; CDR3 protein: CASSSLGGSYGQYF
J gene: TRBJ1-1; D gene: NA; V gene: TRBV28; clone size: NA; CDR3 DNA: TGTGCCAGCATGTCAGGGGAAGAGCCTGAAGCTTTCTTT; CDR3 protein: CASMSGEEPEAFF
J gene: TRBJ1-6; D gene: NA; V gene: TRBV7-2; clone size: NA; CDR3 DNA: TGTGCCAGCAGCTTAGGATCTGGGACAAATTCACCCCTCCACTTT; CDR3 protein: CASSLGSGTNSPLHF
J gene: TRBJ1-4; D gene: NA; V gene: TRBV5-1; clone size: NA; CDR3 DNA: TGCGCCAGCAGCTCACAGGGAGACACTAATGAAAAACTGTTTTTT; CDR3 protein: CASSSQGDTNEKLFF
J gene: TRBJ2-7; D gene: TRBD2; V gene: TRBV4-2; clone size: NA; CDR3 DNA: TGTGCCAGCAGCCAGACTAGCGGGGGGGCCAATCTCTACGAGCAGTACTTC; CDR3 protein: CASSQTSGGANLYEQYF